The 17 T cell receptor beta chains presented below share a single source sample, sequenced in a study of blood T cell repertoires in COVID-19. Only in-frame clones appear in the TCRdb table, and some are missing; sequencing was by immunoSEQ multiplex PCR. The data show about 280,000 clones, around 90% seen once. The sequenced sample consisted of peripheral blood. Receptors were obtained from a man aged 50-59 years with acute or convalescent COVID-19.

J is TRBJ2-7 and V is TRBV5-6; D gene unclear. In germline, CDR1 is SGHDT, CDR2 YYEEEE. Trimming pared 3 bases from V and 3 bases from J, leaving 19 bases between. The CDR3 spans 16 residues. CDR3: CASSSLLPNALYEQYF. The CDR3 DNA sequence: TGTGCCAGCAGCTCCCTACTCCCAAACGCTCTCTACGAGCAGTACTTC.

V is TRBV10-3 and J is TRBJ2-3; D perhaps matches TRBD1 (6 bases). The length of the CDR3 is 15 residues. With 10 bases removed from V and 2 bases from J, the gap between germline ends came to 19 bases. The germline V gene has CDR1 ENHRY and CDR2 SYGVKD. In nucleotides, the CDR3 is TGTGCCACCGCACTACAGGGATCCCACACAGATACGCAGTATTTT. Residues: CATALQGSHTDTQYF.

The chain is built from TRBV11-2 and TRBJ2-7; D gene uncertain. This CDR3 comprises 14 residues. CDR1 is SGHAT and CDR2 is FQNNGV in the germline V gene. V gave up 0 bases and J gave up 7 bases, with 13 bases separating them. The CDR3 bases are TGTGCCAGCAGCTTAGAGGCCAGCCCGAGGGAGCAGTACTTC. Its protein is CASSLEASPREQYF.

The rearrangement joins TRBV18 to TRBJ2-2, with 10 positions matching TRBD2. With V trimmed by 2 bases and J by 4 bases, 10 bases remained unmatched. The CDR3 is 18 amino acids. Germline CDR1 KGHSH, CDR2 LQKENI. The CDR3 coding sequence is TGTGCCAGCTCACCAATCCCCTTAGCGGGGGGTTTCACCGGGGAGCTGTTTTTT. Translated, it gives CASSPIPLAGGFTGELFF.

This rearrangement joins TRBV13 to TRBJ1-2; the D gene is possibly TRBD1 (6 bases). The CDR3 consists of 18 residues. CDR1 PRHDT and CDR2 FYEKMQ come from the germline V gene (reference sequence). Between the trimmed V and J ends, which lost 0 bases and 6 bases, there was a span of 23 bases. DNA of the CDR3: TGTGCCAGCAGCTTAGGCCTCGGACAGAACACGCCAATTGATGGCTACACCTTC. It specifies CASSLGLGQNTPIDGYTF.

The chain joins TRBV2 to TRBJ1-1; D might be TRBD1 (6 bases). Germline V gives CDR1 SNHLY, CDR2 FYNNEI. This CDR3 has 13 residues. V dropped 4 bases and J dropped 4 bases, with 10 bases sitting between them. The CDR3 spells CASSGQAGTEAFF. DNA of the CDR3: TGTGCCAGCAGTGGACAGGCTGGCACTGAAGCTTTCTTT.

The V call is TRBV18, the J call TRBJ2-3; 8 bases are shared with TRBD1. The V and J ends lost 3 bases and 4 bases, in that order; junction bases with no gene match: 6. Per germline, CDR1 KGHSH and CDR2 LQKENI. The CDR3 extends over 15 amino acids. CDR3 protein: CASSPRTGMADTQYF. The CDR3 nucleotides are TGTGCCAGCTCACCCCGGACAGGGATGGCAGATACGCAGTATTTT.

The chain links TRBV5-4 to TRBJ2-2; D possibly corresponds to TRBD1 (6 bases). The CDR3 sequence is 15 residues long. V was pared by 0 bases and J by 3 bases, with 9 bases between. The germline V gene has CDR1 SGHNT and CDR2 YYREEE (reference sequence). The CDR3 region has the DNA TGTGCCAGCAGCTTGGGGGGGCCTGACACCGGGGAGCTGTTTTTT. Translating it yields CASSLGGPDTGELFF.

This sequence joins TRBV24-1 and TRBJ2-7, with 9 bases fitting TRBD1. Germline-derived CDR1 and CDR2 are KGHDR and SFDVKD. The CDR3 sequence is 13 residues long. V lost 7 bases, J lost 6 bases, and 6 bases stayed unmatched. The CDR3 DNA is TGTGCCACCAGGGGCCCGACAGGGGGCGAGCAGTACTTC. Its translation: CATRGPTGGEQYF.

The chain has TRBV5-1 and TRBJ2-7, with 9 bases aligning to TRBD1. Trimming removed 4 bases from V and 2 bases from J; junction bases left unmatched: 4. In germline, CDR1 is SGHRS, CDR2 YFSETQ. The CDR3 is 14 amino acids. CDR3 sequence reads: CASSGTGNAYEQYF. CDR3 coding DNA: TGCGCCAGCAGCGGGACAGGGAATGCCTACGAGCAGTACTTC.

The CDR3 nucleotides are TGTGCCAGCAGTCAGGACATCGGGAGGGAGACCCAGTACTTC. This encodes CASSQDIGRETQYF. The rearrangement joins TRBV6-6 to TRBJ2-5; 7 bases line up with TRBD2. The CDR3 consists of 14 residues. CDR1 and CDR2 from the germline V gene are MNHNY and SVGAGI (reference sequence). J lost 5 bases, V lost 5 bases, and 8 bases had no gene match.

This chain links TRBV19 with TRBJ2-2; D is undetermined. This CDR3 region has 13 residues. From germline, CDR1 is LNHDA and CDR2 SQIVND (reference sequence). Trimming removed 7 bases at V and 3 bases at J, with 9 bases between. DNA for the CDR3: TGTGCCAGTAACTCCCGGGACACCGGGGAGCTGTTTTTT. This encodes CASNSRDTGELFF.

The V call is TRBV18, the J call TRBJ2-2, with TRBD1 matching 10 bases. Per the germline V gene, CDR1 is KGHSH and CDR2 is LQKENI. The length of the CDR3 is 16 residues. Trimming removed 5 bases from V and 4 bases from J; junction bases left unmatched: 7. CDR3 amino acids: CASSARTGGSTGELFF. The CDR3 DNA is TGTGCCAGCTCAGCGCGGACAGGGGGGAGCACCGGGGAGCTGTTTTTT.

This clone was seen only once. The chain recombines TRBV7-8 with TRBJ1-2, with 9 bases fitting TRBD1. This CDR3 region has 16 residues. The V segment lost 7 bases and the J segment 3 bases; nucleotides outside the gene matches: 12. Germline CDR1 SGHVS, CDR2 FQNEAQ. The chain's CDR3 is CASIPNRGQGYYGYTF. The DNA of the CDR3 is TGTGCCAGCATCCCCAACCGGGGACAGGGTTACTATGGCTACACCTTC.

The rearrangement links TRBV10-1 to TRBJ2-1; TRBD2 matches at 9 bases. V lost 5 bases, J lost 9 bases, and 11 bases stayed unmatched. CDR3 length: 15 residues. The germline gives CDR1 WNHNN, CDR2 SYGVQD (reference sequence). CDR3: CASSLGGGAFGEQFF. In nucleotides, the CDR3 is TGCGCCAGCAGTCTCGGCGGGGGGGCCTTTGGTGAGCAGTTCTTC.

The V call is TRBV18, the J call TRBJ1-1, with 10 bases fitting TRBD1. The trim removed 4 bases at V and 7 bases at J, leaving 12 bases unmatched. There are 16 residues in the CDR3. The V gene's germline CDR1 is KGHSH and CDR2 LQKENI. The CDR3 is CASSHQRDRGDSEAFF. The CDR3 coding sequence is TGTGCCAGCTCACACCAGCGGGACAGGGGAGACAGTGAAGCTTTCTTT.

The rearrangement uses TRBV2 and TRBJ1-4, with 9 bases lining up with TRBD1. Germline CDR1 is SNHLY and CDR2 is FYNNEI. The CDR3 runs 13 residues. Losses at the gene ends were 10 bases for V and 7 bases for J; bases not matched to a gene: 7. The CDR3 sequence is CATTDRGGEKLFF. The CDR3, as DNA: TGTGCCACTACGGACAGGGGCGGTGAAAAACTGTTTTTT.